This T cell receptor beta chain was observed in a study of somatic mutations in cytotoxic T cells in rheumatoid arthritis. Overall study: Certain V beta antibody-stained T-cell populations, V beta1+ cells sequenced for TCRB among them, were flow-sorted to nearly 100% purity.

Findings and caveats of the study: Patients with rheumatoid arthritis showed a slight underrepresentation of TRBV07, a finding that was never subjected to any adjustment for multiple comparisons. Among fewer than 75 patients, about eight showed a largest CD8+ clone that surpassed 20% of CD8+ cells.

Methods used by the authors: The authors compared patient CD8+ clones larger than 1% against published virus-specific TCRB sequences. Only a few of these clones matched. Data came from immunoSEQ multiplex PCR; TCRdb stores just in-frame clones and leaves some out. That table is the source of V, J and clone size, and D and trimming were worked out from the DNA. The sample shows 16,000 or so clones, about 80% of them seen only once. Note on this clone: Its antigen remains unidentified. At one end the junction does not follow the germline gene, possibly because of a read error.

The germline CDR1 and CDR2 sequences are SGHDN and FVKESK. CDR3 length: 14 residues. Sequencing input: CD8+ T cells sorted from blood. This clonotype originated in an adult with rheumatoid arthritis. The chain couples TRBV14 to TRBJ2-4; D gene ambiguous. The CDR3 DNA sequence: TGTGCCAGCAGCCAATTCGAACTAACGATTGAGCCTACTTTC. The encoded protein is CASSQFELTIEPTF. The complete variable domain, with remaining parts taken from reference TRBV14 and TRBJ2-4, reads EAGVTQFPSHSVIEKGQTVTLRCDPISGHDNLYWYRRVMGKEIKFLLHFVKESKQDESGMPNNRFLAERTGGTYSTLKVQPAELEDSGVYFCASSQFELTIEPTFGAGTRLSVL.